A single sample is the source of the 2 T cell receptor beta chains below, sequenced in a study of blood T cells in healthy people across ages. It was with a sample-barcoded 5' primer and a J-beta primer mix that a second PCR of roughly 6 to 11 cycles was run. MiXCR was run by TCRdb on the 5' RACE reads, yielding one entry per CDR3 protein. Found here are about 760,000 distinct CDR3 sequences, 20% to 25% of them singletons; the top ten hold more than 8%. The same sample was also used in a study of T cells of mothers and their children.

Sequencing used blood. The receptor source for this set is a boy between 10 and 17 years old in good health.

This clonotype appeared a few times. Compared with germline, one end of the junction differs, possibly owing to a read error. This chain uses TRBV3-1 with TRBJ2-5, with D unresolved. Germline assignment: CDR1 LGHDT and CDR2 YNNKEL (reference sequence). The CDR3 covers 15 residues. The CDR3 region has the DNA TGTGCCTGCAGCCAGTTCTCTCGCTCGAAAGAGACCCAGTACTTC. Translation gives CACSQFSRSKETQYF.

The sample holds one count of this clonotype. No conserved phenylalanine or tryptophan ends this CDR3, so it is likely a read error. The J gene is TRBJ2-7, the V gene TRBV27, with TRBD2 matching over 10 bases. Germline V gene sequence: CDR1 MNHEY, CDR2 SMNVEV (reference sequence). The CDR3 is 16 residues long. V gave up 2 bases and J gave up 2 bases; unmatched junction bases: 6. The CDR3 loop reads CASSLGPSGGTYEQYS. CDR3 coding DNA: TGTGCCAGCAGTTTAGGTCCTAGCGGGGGAACCTACGAGCAGTACTCC.